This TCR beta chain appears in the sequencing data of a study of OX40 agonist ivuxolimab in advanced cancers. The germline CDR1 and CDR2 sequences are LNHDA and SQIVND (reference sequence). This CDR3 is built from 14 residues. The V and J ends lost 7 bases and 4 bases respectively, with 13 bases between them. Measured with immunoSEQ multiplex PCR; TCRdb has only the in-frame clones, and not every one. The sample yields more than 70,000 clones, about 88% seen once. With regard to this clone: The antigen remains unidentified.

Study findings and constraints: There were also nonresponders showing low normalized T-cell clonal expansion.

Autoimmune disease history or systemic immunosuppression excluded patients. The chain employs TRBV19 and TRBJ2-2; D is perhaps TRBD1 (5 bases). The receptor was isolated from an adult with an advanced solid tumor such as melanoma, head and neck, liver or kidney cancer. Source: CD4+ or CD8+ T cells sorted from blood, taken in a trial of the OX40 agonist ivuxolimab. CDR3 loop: CASNTGRITGELFF. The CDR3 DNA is TGTGCCAGTAATACAGGCAGGATCACCGGGGAGCTGTTTTTT. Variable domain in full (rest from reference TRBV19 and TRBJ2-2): DGGITQSPKYLFRKEGQNVTLSCEQNLNHDAMYWYRQDPGQGLRLIYYSQIVNDFQKGDIAEGYSVSREKKESFPLTVTSAQKNPTAFYLCASNTGRITGELFFGEGSRLTVL.